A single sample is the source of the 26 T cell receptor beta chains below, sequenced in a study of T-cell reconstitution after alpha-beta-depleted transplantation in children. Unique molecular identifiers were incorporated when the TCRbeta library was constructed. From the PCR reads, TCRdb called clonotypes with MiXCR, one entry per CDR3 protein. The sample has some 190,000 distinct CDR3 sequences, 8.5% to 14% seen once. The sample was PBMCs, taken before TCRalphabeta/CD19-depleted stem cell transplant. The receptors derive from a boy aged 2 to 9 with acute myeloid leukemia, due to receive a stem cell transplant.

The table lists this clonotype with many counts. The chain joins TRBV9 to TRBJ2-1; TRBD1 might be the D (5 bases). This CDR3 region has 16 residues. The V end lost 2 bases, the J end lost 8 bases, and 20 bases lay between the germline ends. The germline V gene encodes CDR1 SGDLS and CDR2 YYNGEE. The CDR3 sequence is CASSVAGHNFVDEQFF. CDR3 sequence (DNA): TGTGCCAGCAGCGTCGCAGGACACAATTTCGTGGATGAGCAGTTCTTC.

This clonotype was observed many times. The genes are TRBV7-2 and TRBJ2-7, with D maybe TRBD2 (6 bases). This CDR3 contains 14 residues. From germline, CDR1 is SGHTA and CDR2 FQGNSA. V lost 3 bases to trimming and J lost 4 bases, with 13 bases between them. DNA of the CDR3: TGTGCCAGCAGCTTGCGGGACTGGGGGTACGAGCAGTACTTC. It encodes CASSLRDWGYEQYF.

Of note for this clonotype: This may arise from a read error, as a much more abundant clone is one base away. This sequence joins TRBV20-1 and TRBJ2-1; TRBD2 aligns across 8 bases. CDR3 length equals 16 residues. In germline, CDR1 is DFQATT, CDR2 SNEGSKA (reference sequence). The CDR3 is CSARTVSGGSYNEQLF. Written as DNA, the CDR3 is TGCAGTGCTAGAACCGTCAGCGGGGGCTCCTACAATGAGCAGCTCTTC.

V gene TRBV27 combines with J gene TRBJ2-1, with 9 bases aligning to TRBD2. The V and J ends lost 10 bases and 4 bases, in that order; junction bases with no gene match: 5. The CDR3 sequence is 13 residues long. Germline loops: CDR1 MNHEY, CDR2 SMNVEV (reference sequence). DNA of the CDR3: TGTGCCACCGTAGCGGGGGTGTACAATGAGCAGTTCTTC. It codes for CATVAGVYNEQFF.

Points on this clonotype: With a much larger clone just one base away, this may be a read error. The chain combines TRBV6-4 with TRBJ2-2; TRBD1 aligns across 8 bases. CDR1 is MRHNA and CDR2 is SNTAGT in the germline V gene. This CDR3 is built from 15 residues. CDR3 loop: CDSSDRGQDTGELFF. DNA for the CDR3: TGTGACAGCAGTGACAGGGGACAAGACACCGGGGAGCTGTTTTTT.

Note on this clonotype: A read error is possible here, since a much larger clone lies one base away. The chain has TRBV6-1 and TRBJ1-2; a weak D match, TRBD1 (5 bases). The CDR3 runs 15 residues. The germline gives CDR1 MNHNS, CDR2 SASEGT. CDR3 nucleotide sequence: TGTGCCAGCAGCGAACCAGGGTCAAAAACCTATCGCTACACCTTC. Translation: CASSEPGSKTYRYTF.

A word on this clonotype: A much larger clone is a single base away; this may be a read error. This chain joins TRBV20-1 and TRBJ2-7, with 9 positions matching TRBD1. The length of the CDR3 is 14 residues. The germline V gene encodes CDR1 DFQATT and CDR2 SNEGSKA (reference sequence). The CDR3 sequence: CSAFPGQGSYEHYF. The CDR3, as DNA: TGCAGTGCTTTTCCGGGACAGGGATCCTACGAGCATTACTTC.

The CDR3: CASTTSIRVGEQFF. The CDR3 coding sequence is TGCGCCAGCACCACCTCCATCCGAGTGGGTGAGCAGTTCTTC. J is TRBJ2-1 and V is TRBV10-2; no reliable D call. The CDR3 spans 14 residues. Germline V gene sequence: CDR1 WSHSY, CDR2 SAAADI. V shed 7 bases and J shed 9 bases, with 19 bases lying between them.

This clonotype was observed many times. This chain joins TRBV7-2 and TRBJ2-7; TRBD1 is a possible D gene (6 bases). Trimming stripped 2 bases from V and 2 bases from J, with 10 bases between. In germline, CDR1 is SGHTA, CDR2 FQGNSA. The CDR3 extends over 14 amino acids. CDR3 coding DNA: TGTGCCAGCAGCTTATTACAGGGTGCCTACGAGCAGTACGTC. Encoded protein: CASSLLQGAYEQYV.

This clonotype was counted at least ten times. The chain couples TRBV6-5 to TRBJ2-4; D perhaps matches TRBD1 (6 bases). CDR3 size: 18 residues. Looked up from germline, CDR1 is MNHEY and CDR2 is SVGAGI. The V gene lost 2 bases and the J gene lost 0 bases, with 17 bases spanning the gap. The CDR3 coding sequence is TGTGCCAGCAGTTACCCGACCCCCGCAGGGGCAGCCAAAAACATTCAGTACTTC. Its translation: CASSYPTPAGAAKNIQYF.

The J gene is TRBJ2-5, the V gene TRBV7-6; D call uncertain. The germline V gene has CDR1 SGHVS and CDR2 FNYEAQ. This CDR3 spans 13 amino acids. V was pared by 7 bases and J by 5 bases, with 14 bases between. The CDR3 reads CASTTSDVETQYF. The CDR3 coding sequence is TGTGCCAGCACCACTTCGGACGTGGAGACCCAGTACTTC.

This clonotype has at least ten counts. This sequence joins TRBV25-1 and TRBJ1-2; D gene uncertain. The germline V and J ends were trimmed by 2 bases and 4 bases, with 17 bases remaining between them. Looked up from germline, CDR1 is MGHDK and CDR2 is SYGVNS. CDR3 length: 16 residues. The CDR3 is CASSEGTQLHLYGYTF. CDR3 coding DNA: TGTGCCAGCAGTGAAGGAACACAACTACACCTCTATGGCTACACCTTC.

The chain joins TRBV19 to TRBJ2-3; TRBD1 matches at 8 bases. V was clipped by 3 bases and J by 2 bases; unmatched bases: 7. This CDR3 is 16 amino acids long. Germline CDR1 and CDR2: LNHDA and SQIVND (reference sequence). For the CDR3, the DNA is TGTGCCAGTAGTATTAGCAGGGGGCTCTCCACAGATACGCAGTATTTT. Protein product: CASSISRGLSTDTQYF.

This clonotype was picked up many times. CDR3 sequence (DNA): TGTGCCACCAGCGGGACAGGGGCAAGCAATCAGCCCCAGCATTTT. Protein: CATSGTGASNQPQHF. The J gene is TRBJ1-5, the V gene TRBV15; 10 positions match TRBD1. Germline CDR1 LNHNV, CDR2 YYDKDF (reference sequence). The CDR3 loop spans 15 amino acids. V shed 5 bases, J shed 1 base, and the junction held 2 bases outside the gene matches.

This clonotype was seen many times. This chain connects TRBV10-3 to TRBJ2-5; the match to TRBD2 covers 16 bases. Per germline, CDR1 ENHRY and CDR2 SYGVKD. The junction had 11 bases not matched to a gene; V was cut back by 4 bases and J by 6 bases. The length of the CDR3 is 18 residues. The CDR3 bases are TGTGCCATCAGTGCGGGACTAGCGGGAGGGCCGGGTATACAGACCCAGTACTTC. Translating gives CAISAGLAGGPGIQTQYF.

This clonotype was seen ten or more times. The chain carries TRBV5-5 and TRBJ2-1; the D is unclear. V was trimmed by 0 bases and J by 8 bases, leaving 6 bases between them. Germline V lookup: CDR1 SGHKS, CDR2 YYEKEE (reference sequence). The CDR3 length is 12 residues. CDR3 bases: TGTGCCAGCAGCTTGGTTGGGTATGAGCAGTTCTTC. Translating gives CASSLVGYEQFF. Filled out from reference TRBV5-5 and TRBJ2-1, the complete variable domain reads DAGVTQSPTHLIKTRGQQVTLRCSPISGHKSVSWYQQVLGQGPQFIFQYYEKEERGRGNFPDRFSARQFPNYSSELNVNALLLGDSALYLCASSLVGYEQFFGPGTRLTVL.

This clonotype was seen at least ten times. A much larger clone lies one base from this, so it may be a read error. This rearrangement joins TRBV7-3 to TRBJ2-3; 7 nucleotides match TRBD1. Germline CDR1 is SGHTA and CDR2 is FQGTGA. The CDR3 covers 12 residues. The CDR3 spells CASSLGQDTHYF. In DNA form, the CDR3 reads TGTGCCAGCAGCTTAGGACAGGATACGCATTATTTT.

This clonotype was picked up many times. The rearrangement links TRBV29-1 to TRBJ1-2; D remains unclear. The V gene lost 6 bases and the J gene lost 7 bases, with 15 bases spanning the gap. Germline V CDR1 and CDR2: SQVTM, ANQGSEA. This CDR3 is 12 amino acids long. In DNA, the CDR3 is TGCAGCGTCACCCGGGGAACACTTGGCTACACCTTC. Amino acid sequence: CSVTRGTLGYTF.

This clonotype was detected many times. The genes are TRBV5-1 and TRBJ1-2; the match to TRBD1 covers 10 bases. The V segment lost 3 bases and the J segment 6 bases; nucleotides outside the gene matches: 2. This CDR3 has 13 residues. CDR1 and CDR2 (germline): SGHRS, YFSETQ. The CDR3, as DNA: TGCGCCAGCAGCTCGACAGGGGGCAATGGCTACACCTTC. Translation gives CASSSTGGNGYTF. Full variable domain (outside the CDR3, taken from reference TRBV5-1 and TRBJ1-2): KAGVTQTPRYLIKTRGQQVTLSCSPISGHRSVSWYQQTPGQGLQFLFEYFSETQRNKGNFPGRFSGRQFSNSRSEMNVSTLELGDSALYLCASSSTGGNGYTFGSGTRLTVV.

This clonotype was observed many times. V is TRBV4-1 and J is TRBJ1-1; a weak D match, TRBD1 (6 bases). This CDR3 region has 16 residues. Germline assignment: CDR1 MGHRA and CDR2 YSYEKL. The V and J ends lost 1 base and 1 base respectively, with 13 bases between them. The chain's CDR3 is CASSQVQGSENTEAFF. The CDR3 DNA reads TGCGCCAGCAGCCAAGTACAGGGATCGGAGAACACTGAAGCTTTCTTT.

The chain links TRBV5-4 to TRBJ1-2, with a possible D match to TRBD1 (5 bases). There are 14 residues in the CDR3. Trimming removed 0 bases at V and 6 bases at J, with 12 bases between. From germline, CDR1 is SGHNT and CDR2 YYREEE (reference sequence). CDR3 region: CASSLAGAGDGYTF. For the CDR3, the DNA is TGTGCCAGCAGCTTGGCCGGGGCGGGGGATGGCTACACCTTC.

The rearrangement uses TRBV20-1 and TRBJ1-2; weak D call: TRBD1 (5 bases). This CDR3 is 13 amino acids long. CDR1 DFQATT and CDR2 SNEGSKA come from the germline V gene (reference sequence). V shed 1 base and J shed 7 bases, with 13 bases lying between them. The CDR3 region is CSARVWRGSGYTF. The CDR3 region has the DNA TGCAGTGCTAGAGTGTGGAGGGGATCTGGCTACACCTTC.

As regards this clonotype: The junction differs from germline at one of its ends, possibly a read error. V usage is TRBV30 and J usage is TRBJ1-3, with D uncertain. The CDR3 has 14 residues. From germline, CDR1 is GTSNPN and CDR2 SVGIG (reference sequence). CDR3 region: CARSVGISGNTIYF. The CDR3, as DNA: TGTGCCCGGAGTGTGGGGATCTCTGGAAACACCATATATTTT.

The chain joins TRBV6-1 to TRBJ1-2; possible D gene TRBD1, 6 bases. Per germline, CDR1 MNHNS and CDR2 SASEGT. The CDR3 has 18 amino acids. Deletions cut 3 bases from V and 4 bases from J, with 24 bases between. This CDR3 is CASSDGLTGTLSLYGYTF. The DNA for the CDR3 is TGTGCCAGCAGTGACGGGTTGACAGGTACCCTTAGCCTCTATGGCTACACCTTC.

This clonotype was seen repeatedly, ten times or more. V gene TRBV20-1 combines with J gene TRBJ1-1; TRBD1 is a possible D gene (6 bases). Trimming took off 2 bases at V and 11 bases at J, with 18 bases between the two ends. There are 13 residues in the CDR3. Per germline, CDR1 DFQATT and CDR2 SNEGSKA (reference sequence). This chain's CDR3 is CSARRTGRPTAFF. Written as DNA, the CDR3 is TGCAGTGCTAGACGTACAGGGAGGCCCACGGCTTTCTTT.

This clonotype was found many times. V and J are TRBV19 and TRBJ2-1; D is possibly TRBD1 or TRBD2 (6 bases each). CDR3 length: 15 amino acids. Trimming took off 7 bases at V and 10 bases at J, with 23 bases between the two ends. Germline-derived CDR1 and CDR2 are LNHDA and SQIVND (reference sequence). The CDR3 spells CASTPTAGDSYEQFF. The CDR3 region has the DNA TGTGCCAGTACCCCCACCGCAGGGGACTCATACGAGCAGTTCTTC.